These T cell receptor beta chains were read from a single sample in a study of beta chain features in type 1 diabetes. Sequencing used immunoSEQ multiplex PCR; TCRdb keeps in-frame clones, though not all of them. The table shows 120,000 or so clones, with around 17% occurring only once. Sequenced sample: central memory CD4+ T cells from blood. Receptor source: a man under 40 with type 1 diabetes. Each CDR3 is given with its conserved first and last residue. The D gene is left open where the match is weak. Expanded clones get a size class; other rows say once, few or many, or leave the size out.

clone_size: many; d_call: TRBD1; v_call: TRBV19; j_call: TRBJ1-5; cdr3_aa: CATTSTGLVQPQHF; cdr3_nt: TGTGCCACCACTTCGACAGGGCTCGTTCAGCCCCAGCATTTT
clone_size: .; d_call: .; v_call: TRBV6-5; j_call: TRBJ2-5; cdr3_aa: CASSYSPRSDTETQYF; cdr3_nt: TGTGCCAGCAGTTACTCACCCAGGTCCGATACAGAGACCCAGTACTTC
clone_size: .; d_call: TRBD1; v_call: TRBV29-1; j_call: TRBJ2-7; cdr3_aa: CSAGGGQGTYEQYF; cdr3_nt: TGCAGCGCAGGGGGAGGACAGGGGACCTACGAGCAGTACTTC
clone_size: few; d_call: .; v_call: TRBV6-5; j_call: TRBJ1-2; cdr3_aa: CASSSVYGYTF; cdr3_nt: TGTGCCAGCAGTTCGGTCTATGGCTACACCTTC
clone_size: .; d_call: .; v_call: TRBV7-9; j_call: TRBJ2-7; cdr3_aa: CASSLDVAVGEQYF; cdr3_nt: TGTGCCAGCAGCTTGGACGTAGCGGTGGGCGAGCAGTACTTC
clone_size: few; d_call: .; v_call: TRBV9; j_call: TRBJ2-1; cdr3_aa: CASSPRSWSLSRGNEQFF; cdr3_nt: TGTGCCAGCAGCCCCCGCTCGTGGTCGCTGTCCCGGGGCAATGAGCAGTTCTTC
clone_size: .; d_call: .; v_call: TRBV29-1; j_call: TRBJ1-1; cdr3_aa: CSARRTEAFF; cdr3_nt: TGCAGCGCCCGAAGGACTGAAGCTTTCTTT
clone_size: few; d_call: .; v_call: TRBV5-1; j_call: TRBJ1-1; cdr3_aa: CASSPGQVNTEAFF; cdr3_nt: TGCGCCAGCAGCCCCGGGCAGGTGAACACTGAAGCTTTCTTT
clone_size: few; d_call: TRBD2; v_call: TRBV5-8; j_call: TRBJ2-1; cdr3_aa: CASSLGRTSGGASSYNEQFF; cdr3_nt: TGTGCCAGCAGCTTGGGAAGGACTAGCGGGGGGGCCAGCTCCTACAATGAGCAGTTCTTC
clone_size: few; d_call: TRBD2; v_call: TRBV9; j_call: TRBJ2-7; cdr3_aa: CASSVGLAETSYEQYF; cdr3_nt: TGTGCCAGCAGCGTAGGACTAGCGGAGACCTCCTACGAGCAGTACTTC
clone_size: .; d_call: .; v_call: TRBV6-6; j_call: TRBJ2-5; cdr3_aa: CASCHRQETQYF; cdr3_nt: TGTGCCAGCTGCCACAGGCAAGAGACCCAGTACTTC